This T cell receptor (beta chain) came from a study of identical twins. A template switching step contributed a universal primer site, while unique molecular identifiers were present in the cDNA. Each CDR3 protein is one row after TCRdb ran MiXCR on the 5' RACE reads. The sample has 200,000 or so distinct CDR3 sequences, more than 15% seen once; the top ten hold 35% to 50%. The sample was also reused in another study, on T cells expressing NK-cell markers. That work adds: Dominant NKG2C+ clonotype frequencies of roughly 1.0-7.5% of CD8+ T cells were measured in over 5 donors.

The receptor's source is a woman between 18 and 30 years old in good health. Source material: CD8+ T cells sorted from blood.

The CDR3 region is CASGFGGPRGDEQYF. In nucleotides, the CDR3 is TGTGCCAGTGGATTCGGAGGGCCCAGGGGGGACGAGCAGTACTTC. The V call is TRBV2, the J call TRBJ2-7; D is possibly TRBD1 (7 bases). In germline, CDR1 is SNHLY, CDR2 FYNNEI. The CDR3 spans 15 residues. V dropped 9 bases and J dropped 5 bases, with 23 bases sitting between them.